The sequence of this TCR beta chain was determined in a study of CD8+ T cells in alopecia areata. Peripheral blood samples and lesional scalp punch biopsies were obtained from alopecia areata patients. Extracted from the samples, RNA was reverse transcribed into cDNA to serve as the sequencing template. Generated by immunoSEQ multiplex PCR, the TCRdb table keeps only in-frame clones and is missing some. Here the sample spans 65,000 to 100,000 clones, roughly 51% being singletons. Study outcomes and limitations: More clonal than normal scalp was lesional scalp, particularly alopecia totalis/universalis. Scalp samples also yield sequences from resident alphabeta T cells of normal skin.

Looked up from germline, CDR1 is MNHEY and CDR2 is SVGAGI. Trimming stripped 2 bases from V and 1 base from J, with 3 bases between. CDR3 size: 13 residues. Points on this clone: Its specificity is not known.

This chain joins TRBV6-5 and TRBJ1-3; no clear D gene. Material: NKG2D-high CD8+ T cells sorted from blood. The receptor was isolated from a human donor with alopecia areata. The CDR3 nucleotides are TGTGCCAGCAGTTACGGATCTGGAAACACCATATATTTT. This encodes CASSYGSGNTIYF.